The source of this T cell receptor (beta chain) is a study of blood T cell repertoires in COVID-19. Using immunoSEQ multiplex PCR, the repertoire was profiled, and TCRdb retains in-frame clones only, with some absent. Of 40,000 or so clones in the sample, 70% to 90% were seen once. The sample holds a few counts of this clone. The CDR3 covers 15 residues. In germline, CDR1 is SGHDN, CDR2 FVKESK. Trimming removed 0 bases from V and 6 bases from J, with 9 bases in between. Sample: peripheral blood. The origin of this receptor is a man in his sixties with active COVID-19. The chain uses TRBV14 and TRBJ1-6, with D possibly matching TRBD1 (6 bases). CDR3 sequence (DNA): TGTGCCAGCAGCCAAGATCACAGGGTTAATTCACCCCTCCACTTT. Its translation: CASSQDHRVNSPLHF.